What follows are 21 T cell receptor beta chains derived from one specimen sequenced in a study of blood T cell repertoires in COVID-19. Profiled with immunoSEQ multiplex PCR; TCRdb holds only in-frame clones, not every one. The table lists approximately 220,000 clones, approximately 88% of them singletons. Sequenced: peripheral blood. The receptors were gathered from a man aged 40-49 years with acute or convalescent COVID-19.

The chain recombines TRBV6-2 or TRBV6-3 with TRBJ2-3; 15 nucleotides match TRBD2. Germline trimming cut 6 bases from V and 3 bases from J; bases unmatched to any gene: 4. The CDR3 extends over 16 amino acids. The germline V gene has CDR1 MNHEY and CDR2 SVGEGT. This CDR3 is CASSPGTSGRTDTQYF. The CDR3 nucleotides read TGTGCCAGCAGCCCGGGGACTAGCGGGAGGACAGATACGCAGTATTTT.

This chain connects TRBV19 to TRBJ1-5; D not resolved. The ends were cut back, 3 bases at V and 6 bases at J, with 15 bases in the middle. The CDR3 is 15 residues long. The germline CDR1 and CDR2 sequences are LNHDA and SQIVND (reference sequence). The DNA of the CDR3 is TGTGCCAGTAGTATTGGAGTGGCTGAGGGTCAGCCCCAGCATTTT. Translating gives CASSIGVAEGQPQHF.

The chain uses TRBV6-1 and TRBJ2-3; D unclear. V was cut by 2 bases and J by 1 base, with 7 bases left in between. Germline CDR1 MNHNS, CDR2 SASEGT. CDR3 length: 14 residues. The CDR3 DNA reads TGTGCCAGCAGTGAAATGTTCGGCACAGATACGCAGTATTTT. Encoded protein: CASSEMFGTDTQYF.

This clone was detected only once. The chain uses TRBV6-6 and TRBJ2-7; tentatively, D is TRBD2 (5 bases). CDR1 and CDR2 (germline): MNHNY, SVGAGI (reference sequence). The CDR3 contains 12 residues. Trimming left V 8 bases short and J 0 bases short, with 8 bases between. Written as DNA, the CDR3 is TGTGCCAGCCAAGGGAGCTCCTACGAGCAGTACTTC. This encodes CASQGSSYEQYF.

The gene calls are TRBV12-3 or TRBV12-4 and TRBJ2-1; D might be TRBD1 (5 bases). The CDR3 spans 11 residues. The V end was cut by 7 bases, the J end by 7 bases, with 8 bases between. CDR3 DNA sequence: TGTGCCAGCAAGACAGTGAATGAGCAGTTCTTC. As protein: CASKTVNEQFF.

This rearrangement joins TRBV7-7 to TRBJ2-3; a possible D gene is TRBD2 (5 bases). The CDR3 runs 15 residues. The germline gives CDR1 SSHAT, CDR2 FNYEAQ (reference sequence). With 5 bases removed from V and 2 bases from J, the gap between germline ends came to 14 bases. The CDR3 region has the DNA TGTGCCAGCAGCCTTCGACTAAATCCCACAGATACGCAGTATTTT. The encoded protein is CASSLRLNPTDTQYF.

There are many counts of this clone. This chain links TRBV25-1 with TRBJ2-7; possible D gene TRBD1, 6 bases. The ends were cut back, 2 bases at V and 2 bases at J, with 13 bases in the middle. Germline CDR1 is MGHDK and CDR2 is SYGVNS. The CDR3 loop spans 15 amino acids. CDR3 amino acids: CASSEPDRPPYEQYF. The CDR3 DNA is TGTGCCAGCAGTGAACCAGACAGGCCGCCCTACGAGCAGTACTTC.

The chain has TRBV6-5 and TRBJ2-7; D is undetermined. CDR1 MNHEY and CDR2 SVGAGI come from the germline V gene. This CDR3 contains 11 residues. V lost 4 bases to trimming and J lost 2 bases, with 3 bases between them. The CDR3 bases are TGTGCCAGCAGTTTTACCTACGAGCAGTACTTC. Its protein is CASSFTYEQYF.

J is TRBJ1-5 and V is TRBV6-5; D is perhaps TRBD1 (6 bases). Germline lookup yields CDR1 MNHEY and CDR2 SVGAGI. This CDR3 spans 15 amino acids. Trimming pared 6 bases from V and 2 bases from J, leaving 14 bases between. Written as DNA, the CDR3 is TGTGCCAGCAGCCTTGGGGGGGCCGGCAATCAGCCCCAGCATTTT. Translation: CASSLGGAGNQPQHF.

The genes are TRBV27 and TRBJ1-1; 7 bases are a match to TRBD1. Unmatched junction bases numbered 8, after V lost 3 bases and J lost 7 bases. This CDR3 comprises 14 residues. Germline loops: CDR1 MNHEY, CDR2 SMNVEV (reference sequence). Here the CDR3 reads CASSFSGTAYEAFF. Here the CDR3 DNA reads TGTGCCAGCAGTTTCTCGGGGACAGCCTATGAAGCTTTCTTT.

This chain links TRBV7-3 with TRBJ1-2; D possibly corresponds to TRBD1 (6 bases). The CDR3 covers 15 residues. V was clipped by 0 bases and J by 0 bases, with 8 bases between them. Per the germline V gene, CDR1 is SGHTA and CDR2 is FQGTGA. The CDR3 coding sequence is TGTGCCAGCAGCTTAACGGGACAAGCTAACTATGGCTACACCTTC. It is translated as CASSLTGQANYGYTF. The complete variable domain, with remaining parts taken from reference TRBV7-3 and TRBJ1-2, reads GAGVSQTPSNKVTEKGKYVELRCDPISGHTALYWYRQSLGQGPEFLIYFQGTGAADDSGLPNDRFFAVRPEGSVSTLKIQRTERGDSAVYLCASSLTGQANYGYTFGSGTRLTVV.

The rearrangement joins TRBV6-4 to TRBJ2-1, with D possibly matching TRBD1 (7 bases). Trimming cost V 3 bases and J 5 bases, with 17 bases left between them. Germline lookup yields CDR1 MRHNA and CDR2 SNTAGT. The CDR3 has 16 amino acids. The CDR3 loop is CASSEVSGGGHNEQFF. CDR3 DNA sequence: TGTGCCAGCAGTGAGGTCTCCGGAGGGGGCCACAATGAGCAGTTCTTC.

There are a few counts of this clone. The chain carries TRBV7-2 and TRBJ1-6, with a weak D call TRBD1 (5 bases). Germline loops: CDR1 SGHTA, CDR2 FQGNSA. The CDR3 runs to 16 residues. V shed 6 bases and J shed 1 base, with 13 bases lying between them. The CDR3 loop reads CASRPTSGSYNSPLHF. CDR3 DNA: TGTGCCAGCAGGCCCACGTCAGGGTCCTATAATTCACCCCTCCACTTT.

This chain links TRBV19 with TRBJ2-6; a possible D gene is TRBD2 (5 bases). This CDR3 region has 16 residues. The germline V gene encodes CDR1 LNHDA and CDR2 SQIVND (reference sequence). Trimming removed 8 bases from V and 1 base from J, with 15 bases in between. The CDR3 DNA is TGTGCCAGTGCCGATGCTACTAGTTCTGGGGCCAACGTCCTGACTTTC. Protein sequence: CASADATSSGANVLTF.

The J gene is TRBJ1-1, the V gene TRBV6-1, with 8 bases lining up with TRBD1. The CDR3 extends over 13 amino acids. Trimming at V came to 8 bases and at J to 6 bases, leaving 8 bases not matched to a gene. The germline V gene encodes CDR1 MNHNS and CDR2 SASEGT. CDR3 region: CASGGQAGSEAFF. The DNA of the CDR3 is TGTGCCAGCGGGGGACAGGCTGGTTCTGAAGCTTTCTTT.

The rearrangement links TRBV7-9 to TRBJ1-6, with D maybe TRBD1 (5 bases). Germline CDR1 reads SEHNR; CDR2 reads FQNEAQ (reference sequence). The CDR3 contains 14 residues. V lost 6 bases and J lost 8, with 14 bases in between. Here the CDR3 reads CASSYDSLDSPLHF. For the CDR3, the DNA is TGTGCCAGCAGTTACGACAGCCTGGATTCACCCCTCCACTTT.

The gene calls are TRBV11-2 and TRBJ2-5; 10 bases map to TRBD1. The ends lost 7 bases at V and 3 bases at J; junction bases unmatched: 17. Germline-derived CDR1 and CDR2 are SGHAT and FQNNGV. The CDR3 has 18 amino acids. CDR3 protein: CASKDRDRGRGLEETQYF. CDR3 nucleotides: TGTGCCAGCAAAGACCGGGACAGGGGTCGAGGACTCGAAGAGACCCAGTACTTC.

This clone was seen only a few times. This chain's CDR3 is CASSSGGLSNQPQHF. The DNA of the CDR3 is TGTGCCAGCAGCTCCGGAGGGCTGAGCAATCAGCCCCAGCATTTT. The chain employs TRBV9 and TRBJ1-5; D is uncertain. Germline assignment: CDR1 SGDLS and CDR2 YYNGEE. V was shortened by 4 bases and J by 1 base, with 12 bases between the two germline ends. The CDR3 covers 15 residues.

The table lists this clone with a few counts. The V gene is TRBV18, the J gene TRBJ2-7, with 9 bases matching TRBD1. The V gene's germline CDR1 is KGHSH and CDR2 LQKENI. CDR3 size: 14 residues. V was pared by 0 bases and J by 6 bases, with 3 bases of the junction left unmatched. CDR3 bases: TGTGCCAGCTCACCACCGGGACAGGGTTTCGAGCAGTACTTC. Amino acid sequence: CASSPPGQGFEQYF.

This chain joins TRBV5-1 and TRBJ2-7, with TRBD1 as a possible D gene (5 bases). Trimming took off 8 bases at V and 3 bases at J, with 21 bases between the two ends. Germline V lookup: CDR1 SGHRS, CDR2 YFSETQ. The CDR3 is 15 residues long. CDR3 nucleotides: TGCGCCAGTAAGACAGACCCAAGCATACTCTACGAGCAGTACTTC. Protein: CASKTDPSILYEQYF.

Only a few counts were recorded for this clone. The gene calls are TRBV7-2 and TRBJ2-2, with a weak D call TRBD1 (5 bases). Trimming removed 5 bases at V and 6 bases at J, with 13 bases between. CDR1 and CDR2 from the germline V gene are SGHTA and FQGNSA. The CDR3 runs to 14 residues. This CDR3 is CASSPVSTAGELFF. CDR3 in DNA: TGTGCCAGCAGCCCAGTTTCGACAGCCGGGGAGCTGTTTTTT.